A selection of T cell receptor beta chains follows, all from one sample in a study of blood T cell repertoires in COVID-19. Profiling relied on immunoSEQ multiplex PCR, and the TCRdb table lists in-frame clones only, not all of them. The data hold 250,000 to 350,000 clones, with roughly 90% observed a single time. Source material: peripheral blood. These receptors originate from a young woman with COVID-19, enrolled during active disease. The CDR3 runs from the conserved cysteine through the conserved F or W. The D gene is left open where the match is weak. Some rows have no size entry. The others give once, few or many, or a class for an expanded clone.

TRBV27	TRBD1	.	TRBJ1-6	CASSGGSDRNSPLHF	TGTGCCAGCAGTGGGGGGTCGGACAGGAATTCACCCCTCCACTTT
TRBV3-1/TRBV3-2	TRBD1	many	TRBJ1-4	CASSPSDRVLANEKLFF	TGTGCCAGCAGCCCAAGCGACAGGGTTCTGGCTAATGAAAAACTGTTTTTT
TRBV18	.	.	TRBJ1-3	CASSPISRDSASGNTIYF	TGTGCCAGCTCACCAATCTCCCGGGACTCCGCTTCTGGAAACACCATATATTTT
TRBV10-1	.	few	TRBJ2-1	CASSGSGTGQFF	TGCGCCAGCAGTGGATCCGGGACTGGGCAGTTCTTC
TRBV5-1	TRBD1	.	TRBJ1-4	CASSLSVGGPNEKLFF	TGCGCCAGCAGCTTGTCGGTAGGGGGCCCTAATGAAAAACTGTTTTTT
TRBV18	TRBD1	.	TRBJ1-6	CASSYGQGFYNSPLHF	TGTGCCAGCTCATACGGACAGGGTTTCTATAATTCACCCCTCCACTTT
TRBV6-5	TRBD1	once	TRBJ2-7	CASALTGSSYEQYF	TGTGCCAGCGCATTGACAGGGAGCTCCTACGAGCAGTACTTC
TRBV29-1	.	.	TRBJ1-1	CSAINQLRVGNTEAFF	TGCAGCGCGATCAACCAATTGCGGGTTGGGAACACTGAAGCTTTCTTT
TRBV6-5	TRBD1	once	TRBJ1-2	CASSYLGTGGLGYTF	TGTGCCAGCAGTTATCTCGGGACAGGGGGCCTTGGCTACACCTTC
TRBV7-9	TRBD1	.	TRBJ1-1	CASRQGFTEAFF	TGTGCCAGCAGACAGGGGTTCACTGAAGCTTTCTTT
TRBV18	TRBD1	.	TRBJ1-5	CASSPTDRGSNQPQHF	TGTGCCAGCTCACCAACGGACAGGGGTAGCAATCAGCCCCAGCATTTT
TRBV14	TRBD1	.	TRBJ2-7	CASSPGTGPYEQYF	TGTGCCAGCAGCCCCGGGACAGGGCCCTACGAGCAGTACTTC
TRBV5-1	TRBD1	.	TRBJ2-3	CASSLKTGRVTDTQYF	TGCGCCAGCAGCTTAAAGACAGGGCGGGTCACAGATACGCAGTATTTT
TRBV19	.	.	TRBJ1-5	CASSIGPSGGNQPQHF	TGTGCCAGTAGTATAGGCCCCTCCGGGGGCAATCAGCCCCAGCATTTT
TRBV5-5	.	.	TRBJ2-7	CASSWGTPTYEQYF	TGTGCCAGCAGCTGGGGGACACCTACCTACGAGCAGTACTTC
TRBV19	TRBD2	.	TRBJ2-1	CASSIEIGLAGRRGNEQFF	TGTGCCAGTAGTATTGAGATAGGGCTAGCGGGGAGAAGGGGGAATGAGCAGTTCTTC
TRBV25-1	.	.	TRBJ1-5	CASSESVSNQPQHF	TGTGCCAGCAGTGAATCAGTTAGCAATCAGCCCCAGCATTTT
TRBV6-5	.	.	TRBJ2-7	CASNSGSSYEQYF	TGTGCCAGCAACTCCGGGAGCTCCTACGAGCAGTACTTC
TRBV30	.	.	TRBJ1-1	CAWSRGTEAFF	TGTGCCTGGAGCAGGGGCACTGAAGCTTTCTTT
TRBV4-2	.	.	TRBJ1-1	CASSQVKHMNTEAFF	TGTGCCAGCAGCCAAGTAAAACATATGAACACTGAAGCTTTCTTT
TRBV19	.	.	TRBJ1-1	CASSMGGWTEAFF	TGTGCCAGTAGTATGGGGGGGTGGACTGAAGCTTTCTTT
TRBV3-1/TRBV3-2	.	.	TRBJ2-1	CASSQGSSLGNEQFF	TGTGCCAGCAGCCAAGGTTCTAGTTTGGGCAATGAGCAGTTCTTC
TRBV12-3/TRBV12-4	.	once	TRBJ2-5	CASSFGFQETQYF	TGTGCCAGCAGTTTCGGTTTCCAAGAGACCCAGTACTTC
TRBV5-4	TRBD2	.	TRBJ2-7	CASSRGTSGYEQYF	TGTGCCAGCAGCCGCGGGACTAGCGGCTACGAGCAGTACTTC
TRBV7-2	TRBD2	.	TRBJ2-7	CASSEAGGSRYEQYF	TGTGCCAGCAGCGAGGCGGGGGGTAGCAGATACGAGCAGTACTTC
TRBV19	TRBD1	.	TRBJ1-5	CASKGQGGNQPQHF	TGTGCCAGTAAGGGACAGGGGGGTAATCAGCCCCAGCATTTT
TRBV6-6	TRBD2	.	TRBJ2-1	CASTNRRGGSYNEQFF	TGTGCCAGCACCAACCGTCGGGGGGGGTCCTACAATGAGCAGTTCTTC
TRBV24-1	.	.	TRBJ1-2	CATSDAAGGVDGYTF	TGTGCCACCAGTGATGCCGCGGGGGGTGTAGATGGCTACACCTTC
TRBV6-5	TRBD1	.	TRBJ2-7	CASSYLGQGANEQYF	TGTGCCAGCAGTTACTTGGGACAGGGGGCAAACGAGCAGTACTTC
TRBV2	TRBD1	.	TRBJ1-4	CASSTGAYEKLFF	TGTGCCAGCAGTACAGGGGCTTATGAAAAACTGTTTTTT
TRBV7-9	TRBD2	.	TRBJ2-3	CASSPGEAGGPDTQYF	TGTGCCAGCAGCCCCGGAGAAGCGGGAGGGCCGGATACGCAGTATTTT
TRBV27	.	.	TRBJ2-1	CASSLYGQYNEQFF	TGTGCCAGCAGTCTCTACGGACAGTACAATGAGCAGTTCTTC
TRBV5-1	.	few	TRBJ2-2	CASSLDWGPGELFF	TGCGCCAGCAGCTTGGATTGGGGGCCCGGGGAGCTGTTTTTT
TRBV7-6	TRBD2	once	TRBJ2-7	CASSPPLSRTSGGLYEQYF	TGTGCCAGCAGCCCCCCCCTATCTCGGACTAGCGGGGGATTATACGAGCAGTACTTC
TRBV28	.	.	TRBJ1-2	CASTPTLAGRGYTF	TGTGCCAGCACCCCAACCCTGGCGGGACGCGGCTACACCTTC
TRBV7-9	.	few	TRBJ2-2	CASSPRGRGNTGELFF	TGTGCCAGCAGCCCGAGGGGGAGAGGGAACACCGGGGAGCTGTTTTTT
TRBV29-1	TRBD1	.	TRBJ1-1	CSVYVVGQGLVNTEAFF	TGCAGCGTGTACGTCGTGGGACAGGGGTTGGTGAACACTGAAGCTTTCTTT
TRBV29-1	.	few	TRBJ1-2	CSVEDRQDYGYTF	TGCAGCGTTGAAGACAGACAGGACTATGGCTACACCTTC
TRBV19	.	.	TRBJ1-2	CASSSREDYGYTF	TGTGCCAGTTCGTCCAGGGAAGACTATGGCTACACCTTC
TRBV3-1/TRBV3-2	TRBD1	.	TRBJ2-1	CASSGRQGALYNEQFF	TGTGCCAGCAGCGGAAGACAGGGGGCGTTGTACAATGAGCAGTTCTTC
TRBV7-9	.	.	TRBJ1-1	CASSSPGGNTEAFF	TGTGCCAGCAGCTCCCCCGGTGGGAACACTGAAGCTTTCTTT
TRBV6-1	.	many	TRBJ2-3	CASSEDPQRATDTQYF	TGTGCCAGCAGTGAAGACCCTCAGAGGGCCACAGATACGCAGTATTTT
TRBV6-5	TRBD1	.	TRBJ2-1	CASSVGTGGFNEQFF	TGTGCCAGCAGCGTCGGGACAGGGGGCTTCAATGAGCAGTTCTTC
TRBV6-2/TRBV6-3	TRBD1	.	TRBJ1-5	CASSFGQGTNQPQHF	TGTGCCAGCAGTTTCGGACAGGGGACGAATCAGCCCCAGCATTTT
TRBV19	.	.	TRBJ1-4	CASSTRTVNEKLFF	TGTGCCAGTAGTACAAGGACAGTTAATGAAAAACTGTTTTTT
TRBV7-9	TRBD2	.	TRBJ2-3	CASSPRLAGFKGSTDTQYF	TGTGCCAGCAGCCCACGACTAGCGGGATTCAAGGGAAGCACAGATACGCAGTATTTT
TRBV5-1	.	.	TRBJ1-1	CASSLGLTPTEAFF	TGCGCCAGCAGCTTGGGGTTAACACCCACTGAAGCTTTCTTT
TRBV5-1	TRBD2	few	TRBJ2-2	CASSLARGRDTGELFF	TGCGCCAGCAGCTTGGCTCGCGGGAGAGACACCGGGGAGCTGTTTTTT
TRBV9	TRBD1	.	TRBJ1-6	CASSPEQGVYNSPLHF	TGTGCCAGCAGCCCCGAACAGGGGGTCTATAATTCACCCCTCCACTTT
TRBV6-5	TRBD1	.	TRBJ2-5	CASSLDREETQYF	TGTGCCAGCAGCCTGGACAGGGAAGAGACCCAGTACTTC
TRBV19	TRBD2	.	TRBJ2-2	CASRGLAGSGELFF	TGTGCCAGTAGGGGACTAGCCGGGTCCGGGGAGCTGTTTTTT
TRBV30	TRBD1	.	TRBJ1-1	CAWTDRAARMNTEAFF	TGTGCCTGGACGGACAGGGCGGCTCGAATGAACACTGAAGCTTTCTTT
TRBV10-3	TRBD2	.	TRBJ2-1	CAISRAGGSHNEQFF	TGTGCCATCAGTCGTGCGGGAGGGTCCCACAATGAGCAGTTCTTC
TRBV18	.	.	TRBJ2-5	CASSPELGRRETQYF	TGTGCCAGCTCACCCGAGCTGGGCAGGCGAGAGACCCAGTACTTC
TRBV3-1/TRBV3-2	.	.	TRBJ1-2	CASSQDNGGRGYTF	TGTGCCAGCAGCCAAGATAACGGGGGGAGAGGCTACACCTTC
TRBV28	TRBD2	.	TRBJ2-2	CASSPPRTSGTGELFF	TGTGCCAGCAGTCCTCCAAGGACTAGCGGCACCGGGGAGCTGTTTTTT
TRBV30	TRBD2	.	TRBJ2-1	CAWSRGLVNNEQFF	TGTGCCTGGAGTAGGGGACTAGTGAACAATGAGCAGTTCTTC